Each of the 32 T cell receptor beta chains below was sequenced from the same sample in a study of cytomegalovirus exposure and HLA in healthy donors. The PCR ran on 60 Vbeta and 13 Jbeta primers. This table comes from immunoSEQ multiplex PCR, and its TCRdb copy is limited to in-frame clones, with some not included. The sample consists of 150,000 to 200,000 clones, 77% of them appearing once. Input material: PBMCs. The receptors come from a man aged 50 to 60 in good health and CMV-seropositive.

Of note for this clone: The DNA is omitted, as the CDR3 cannot be located on it reliably, and the CDR3 follows TCRdb's listing. V and J are TRBV21-1 and TRBJ1-3; TRBD1, the table's D call, was not compared with the DNA. TRBV21-1 constitutes a pseudogene. The CDR3 contains 24 residues when both ends are counted. CDR3: CASSSLGQGVKFFARGIIGNTIYF.

The genes are TRBV10-3 and TRBJ1-1, with TRBD1 as a possible D gene (5 bases). Trimming stripped 3 bases from V and 2 bases from J, with 10 bases between. Germline CDR1 reads ENHRY; CDR2 reads SYGVKD. The CDR3 has 14 amino acids. The CDR3 spells CAISDGGANTEAFF. The CDR3 DNA reads TGTGCCATCAGTGACGGAGGGGCCAACACTGAAGCTTTCTTT.

The chain has TRBV9 and TRBJ2-3; perhaps TRBD2 as D (6 bases). This CDR3 contains 17 residues. The germline V gene has CDR1 SGDLS and CDR2 YYNGEE. The V end was cut by 4 bases, the J end by 2 bases, with 20 bases between. CDR3 amino acids: CASSSRGRLADTDTQYF. CDR3 nucleotide sequence: TGTGCCAGCAGCTCAAGAGGGAGGTTAGCGGACACAGATACGCAGTATTTT.

The chain couples TRBV27 to TRBJ2-7, with D possibly being TRBD2 (6 bases). The germline V gene encodes CDR1 MNHEY and CDR2 SMNVEV (reference sequence). Deletions cut 6 bases from V and 0 bases from J, with 12 bases between. There are 14 residues in the CDR3. The CDR3 reads CASRPRGSSYEQYF. CDR3 DNA sequence: TGTGCCAGCAGACCCCGGGGGTCCTCCTACGAGCAGTACTTC.

The chain has TRBV27 and TRBJ2-5, with a possible D match to TRBD2 (5 bases). V lost 0 bases and J 5 bases, leaving 13 bases between the germline ends. The CDR3 consists of 15 residues. From germline, CDR1 is MNHEY and CDR2 SMNVEV (reference sequence). CDR3 amino acids: CASSLSGSRAETQYF. CDR3 DNA sequence: TGTGCCAGCAGTTTATCTGGATCGAGGGCTGAGACCCAGTACTTC.

The chain recombines TRBV19 with TRBJ2-1; 11 nucleotides line up with TRBD1. Germline V gives CDR1 LNHDA, CDR2 SQIVND (reference sequence). The CDR3 sequence is 16 residues long. V lost 5 bases and J lost 2; bases outside the gene matches: 5. The CDR3 loop reads CASSGTGGSTYNEQFF. The CDR3 DNA reads TGTGCCAGTAGTGGGACAGGGGGAAGCACCTACAATGAGCAGTTCTTC. Looking up the rest from reference TRBV19 and TRBJ2-1 gives the full variable domain: DGGITQSPKYLFRKEGQNVTLSCEQNLNHDAMYWYRQDPGQGLRLIYYSQIVNDFQKGDIAEGYSVSREKKESFPLTVTSAQKNPTAFYLCASSGTGGSTYNEQFFGPGTRLTVL.

The genes are TRBV6-6 and TRBJ2-3; 7 bases agree with TRBD2. In germline, CDR1 is MNHNY, CDR2 SVGAGI (reference sequence). V was pared by 3 bases and J by 4 bases, with 7 bases of the junction left unmatched. CDR3 length: 15 amino acids. CDR3 protein: CASSYRDYGADTQYF. CDR3 sequence (DNA): TGTGCCAGCAGTTATAGGGACTACGGCGCAGATACGCAGTATTTT.

This clone was seen a single time. The chain recombines TRBV6-5 with TRBJ2-5; 11 bases line up with TRBD2. CDR3 length: 15 amino acids. V shed 6 bases and J 4 bases; nucleotides not matched to a gene: 7. Germline CDR1 MNHEY, CDR2 SVGAGI. CDR3 DNA sequence: TGTGCCAGCAGCGATATAGCGGGGGGGGTAGAGACCCAGTACTTC. This encodes CASSDIAGGVETQYF.

V usage is TRBV7-3 and J usage is TRBJ2-3, with a possible D match to TRBD1 (5 bases). Deletions cut 2 bases from V and 4 bases from J, with 16 bases between. Germline V lookup: CDR1 SGHTA, CDR2 FQGTGA. The CDR3 spans 16 residues. The CDR3 spells CASSLSTAKAPDTQYF. CDR3 nucleotide sequence: TGTGCCAGCAGCTTATCGACAGCTAAAGCTCCAGATACGCAGTATTTT.

V is TRBV5-1 and J is TRBJ2-5; weak D call: TRBD1 (5 bases). Germline CDR1 is SGHRS and CDR2 is YFSETQ. The length of the CDR3 is 14 residues. V shed 4 bases and J shed 2 bases, with 12 bases lying between them. CDR3 sequence reads: CASSRDSNQETQYF. The CDR3 bases are TGCGCCAGCAGCCGCGACAGTAATCAAGAGACCCAGTACTTC.

The chain links TRBV14 to TRBJ1-2, with 8 bases fitting TRBD1. With 3 bases clipped from V and 2 bases from J, the junction kept 11 bases outside the gene matches. The CDR3 sequence is 17 residues long. From germline, CDR1 is SGHDN and CDR2 FVKESK. Written as DNA, the CDR3 is TGTGCCAGCAGCCAGGCAAGACAGGGGTACCTAAACTATGGCTACACCTTC. This gives the protein CASSQARQGYLNYGYTF.

V and J are TRBV12-5 and TRBJ1-5, with 7 bases matching TRBD1. Germline V gives CDR1 LGHNT, CDR2 FRNRAP. After removal of 1 base from V and 4 bases from J, the junction contained 7 bases not matched to a gene. The CDR3 sequence is 16 residues long. The CDR3 protein is CASGLGSGGRNQPQHF. The CDR3 nucleotides are TGTGCTAGTGGTTTGGGTTCAGGGGGGAGAAATCAGCCCCAGCATTTT.

V and J are TRBV5-4 and TRBJ2-2, with D tentatively TRBD1 (6 bases). V was pared by 2 bases and J by 0 bases, with 14 bases between. The length of the CDR3 is 17 residues. Germline V gives CDR1 SGHNT, CDR2 YYREEE (reference sequence). The CDR3 region has the DNA TGTGCCAGCAGCTTTCCAGGGGTAACCACGAACACCGGGGAGCTGTTTTTT. It yields the protein CASSFPGVTTNTGELFF.

This clone was recorded only once. CDR3 nucleotides: TGTGCCAGCAGTGAGGGCTACAATGAGCAGTTCTTC. Translation: CASSEGYNEQFF. The chain links TRBV7-3 to TRBJ2-1, with D perhaps matching TRBD2 (5 bases). The CDR3 is made up of 12 amino acids. Germline values: CDR1 SGHTA, CDR2 FQGTGA. Trimming removed 6 bases from V and 3 bases from J, with 6 bases in between.

Here the CDR3 DNA reads TGTGCCAGCAGTTTCAGTCCTCGGGGTGAAAAACTGTTTTTT. It specifies CASSFSPRGEKLFF. The chain has TRBV27 and TRBJ1-4; D not resolved. Germline assignment: CDR1 MNHEY and CDR2 SMNVEV (reference sequence). The CDR3 loop spans 14 amino acids. V was trimmed by 3 bases and J by 7 bases, leaving 12 bases between them.

The chain links TRBV30 to TRBJ2-2; no clear D gene. Between the trimmed V and J ends, which lost 0 bases and 1 base, there was a span of 21 bases. The CDR3 has 19 residues. The germline V gene encodes CDR1 GTSNPN and CDR2 SVGIG (reference sequence). The CDR3 sequence is CAWSVPGNQVLLNTGELFF. CDR3 nucleotides: TGTGCCTGGAGTGTACCCGGAAACCAGGTCCTCTTGAACACCGGGGAGCTGTTTTTT.

The genes are TRBV4-2 and TRBJ2-2; D is perhaps TRBD2 (5 bases). Trimming removed 1 base at V and 2 bases at J, with 11 bases between. Germline CDR1 reads LGHNA; CDR2 reads YNFKEQ. The CDR3 is 16 amino acids. CDR3: CASSQGSGFNTGELFF. The CDR3 region has the DNA TGTGCCAGCAGCCAAGGCAGCGGATTTAACACCGGGGAGCTGTTTTTT.

CDR3 amino acids: CASYRGGSNSNQPQHF. The DNA of the CDR3 is TGTGCCAGCTACAGGGGGGGGTCTAATAGCAATCAGCCCCAGCATTTT. The chain is built from TRBV19 and TRBJ1-5, with 8 bases aligning to TRBD1. CDR1 LNHDA and CDR2 SQIVND come from the germline V gene (reference sequence). The CDR3 is made up of 16 amino acids. Trimming removed 9 bases from V and 0 bases from J; junction bases left unmatched: 10.

The gene calls are TRBV7-3 and TRBJ2-1; 13 nucleotides agree with TRBD2. The length of the CDR3 is 19 residues. Germline V gene lookup returns CDR1 SGHTA and CDR2 FQGTGA. After removal of 5 bases from V and 4 bases from J, the junction contained 14 bases not matched to a gene. CDR3 residues: CASSPTGLAGRLLYNEQFF. Here the CDR3 DNA reads TGTGCCAGCAGCCCAACGGGACTAGCGGGGCGCCTCCTTTACAATGAGCAGTTCTTC.

V usage is TRBV6-5 and J usage is TRBJ1-2; D might be TRBD1 (5 bases). Trimming took off 3 bases at V and 7 bases at J, with 18 bases between the two ends. The CDR3 totals 15 residues. CDR1 MNHEY and CDR2 SVGAGI come from the germline V gene. The CDR3 DNA is TGTGCCAGCAGTTATTCTGGGGTCACAAGGGGTGGCTACACCTTC. Protein: CASSYSGVTRGGYTF.

The V gene is TRBV6-6, the J gene TRBJ1-1; D is ambiguous. Germline V gene lookup returns CDR1 MNHNY and CDR2 SVGAGI (reference sequence). V was cut by 0 bases and J by 0 bases, with 8 bases left in between. The CDR3 runs to 15 residues. Here the CDR3 DNA reads TGTGCCAGCAGTTACTCTACGGGAATGAACACTGAAGCTTTCTTT. Residues: CASSYSTGMNTEAFF.

The chain has TRBV5-1 and TRBJ1-3, with D unclear. The CDR3 length is 16 residues. V lost 2 bases, J lost 0 bases, and 12 bases lay in between. Germline CDR1 reads SGHRS; CDR2 reads YFSETQ. The CDR3 region has the DNA TGCGCCAGCAGCTTCCTTGAGATCGCCTCTGGAAACACCATATATTTT. Translated: CASSFLEIASGNTIYF. The whole variable domain, remainder taken from reference TRBV5-1 and TRBJ1-3, is KAGVTQTPRYLIKTRGQQVTLSCSPISGHRSVSWYQQTPGQGLQFLFEYFSETQRNKGNFPGRFSGRQFSNSRSEMNVSTLELGDSALYLCASSFLEIASGNTIYFGEGSWLTVV.

The chain is built from TRBV7-2 and TRBJ2-4; unclear D gene. The germline V and J ends were trimmed by 4 bases and 2 bases, with 12 bases remaining between them. The germline V gene encodes CDR1 SGHTA and CDR2 FQGNSA. This CDR3 contains 15 residues. Here the CDR3 DNA reads TGTGCCAGCAGCTCAGGCCTAAACACCAAAAACATTCAGTACTTC. It specifies CASSSGLNTKNIQYF.

This clone was seen just once. This chain links TRBV19 with TRBJ2-2; 7 positions agree with TRBD1. V was clipped by 7 bases and J by 2 bases; unmatched bases: 7. The CDR3 totals 15 residues. Germline CDR1 LNHDA, CDR2 SQIVND (reference sequence). The CDR3 here is CASIRRTGNTGELFF. The CDR3 DNA reads as TGTGCCAGTATTAGAAGGACAGGAAACACCGGGGAGCTGTTTTTT.

The genes are TRBV11-3 and TRBJ2-3; 9 nucleotides line up with TRBD1. CDR1 SGHNT and CDR2 YENEEA come from the germline V gene. The CDR3 sequence is 18 residues long. Trimming took 0 bases from V and 0 from J; bases not matched to a gene: 7. The CDR3 sequence: CASSLDSTGTGSTDTQYF. The CDR3 region has the DNA TGTGCCAGCAGCTTAGACTCAACCGGGACAGGGAGCACAGATACGCAGTATTTT.

The chain uses TRBV6-1 and TRBJ1-5; D is unclear. Germline assignment: CDR1 MNHNS and CDR2 SASEGT. The CDR3 totals 13 residues. Trimming left V 4 bases short and J 6 bases short, with 10 bases between. The CDR3 nucleotides read TGTGCCAGCAGTGGTACGGTTGGTCAGCCCCAGCATTTT. Translation: CASSGTVGQPQHF.

This clone was recorded once. The CDR3 spells CASRIQGRTEAFF. CDR3 DNA: TGTGCCAGCAGGATACAGGGGCGCACTGAAGCTTTCTTT. The V gene is TRBV7-2, the J gene TRBJ1-1; 7 bases map to TRBD1. V trimming: 6 bases; J trimming: 4 bases; junction bases outside the gene matches: 5. This CDR3 is built from 13 residues. Per germline, CDR1 SGHTA and CDR2 FQGNSA.

Details on this clone: Likely a read error: the CDR3 ends without its conserved phenylalanine or tryptophan. The limits of the CDR3 on the DNA are not certain, so only TCRdb's listed CDR3 is given. The chain recombines TRBV5-4 with TRBJ2-6; TRBD2 reflects the table's D call only, with no check against the DNA. Per the germline V gene, CDR1 is SGHNT and CDR2 is YYREEE (reference sequence). The CDR3 extends over 16 residues, inclusive of both ends. CDR3 residues: CASSHDTTRLAGETLS.

This chain links TRBV5-5 with TRBJ2-3, with a tentative D call TRBD1 (7 bases). Germline CDR1 is SGHKS and CDR2 is YYEKEE (reference sequence). Trimming removed 2 bases at V and 0 bases at J, with 10 bases between. The CDR3 runs 15 residues. The CDR3: CASSFRGASTDTQYF. In DNA form, the CDR3 reads TGTGCCAGCAGCTTCAGGGGGGCTAGCACAGATACGCAGTATTTT.

The V gene is TRBV11-2, the J gene TRBJ1-6; TRBD1 agrees at 8 bases. Germline V gives CDR1 SGHAT, CDR2 FQNNGV. The junction had 7 bases not matched to a gene; V was cut back by 6 bases and J by 6 bases. The CDR3 consists of 15 residues. CDR3 coding DNA: TGTGCCAGCAGGATTCCAGGGGGCCTTAATTCACCCCTCCACTTT. This encodes CASRIPGGLNSPLHF.

This chain joins TRBV19 and TRBJ2-2, with D perhaps TRBD2 (5 bases). CDR3 length: 15 residues. Germline assignment: CDR1 LNHDA and CDR2 SQIVND (reference sequence). V was pared by 5 bases and J by 5 bases, with 15 bases between. CDR3 sequence reads: CASSPTGYGTGELFF. The DNA for the CDR3 is TGTGCCAGTAGTCCTACGGGGTACGGGACCGGGGAGCTGTTTTTT.

The chain is built from TRBV6-1 and TRBJ2-7, with 9 bases that match TRBD1. The ends lost 6 bases at V and 4 bases at J; junction bases unmatched: 4. The CDR3 totals 13 residues. Germline CDR1 MNHNS, CDR2 SASEGT. The CDR3 region is CASSRTGVYEQYF. Written as DNA, the CDR3 is TGTGCCAGCAGCAGGACAGGGGTTTACGAGCAGTACTTC.